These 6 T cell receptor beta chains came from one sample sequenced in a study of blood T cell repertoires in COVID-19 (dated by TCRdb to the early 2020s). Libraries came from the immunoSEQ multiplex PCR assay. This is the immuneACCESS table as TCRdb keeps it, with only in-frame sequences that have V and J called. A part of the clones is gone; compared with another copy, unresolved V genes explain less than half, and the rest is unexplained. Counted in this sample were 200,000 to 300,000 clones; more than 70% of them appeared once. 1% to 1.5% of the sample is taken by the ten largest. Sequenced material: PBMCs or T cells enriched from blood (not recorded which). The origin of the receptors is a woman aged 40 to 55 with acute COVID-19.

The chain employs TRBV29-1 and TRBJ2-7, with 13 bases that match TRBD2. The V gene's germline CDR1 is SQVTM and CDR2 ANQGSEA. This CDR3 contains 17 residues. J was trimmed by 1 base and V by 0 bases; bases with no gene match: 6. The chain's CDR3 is CSVEDHRLAGGSYEQYF. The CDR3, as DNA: TGCAGCGTTGAAGATCACAGACTAGCGGGAGGTTCCTACGAGCAGTACTTC.

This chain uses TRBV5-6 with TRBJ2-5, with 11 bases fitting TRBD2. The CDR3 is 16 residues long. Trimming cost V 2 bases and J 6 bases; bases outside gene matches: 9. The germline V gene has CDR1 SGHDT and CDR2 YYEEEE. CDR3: CASSLSTSGRKKTQYF. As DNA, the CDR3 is TGTGCCAGCAGCTTATCCACTAGCGGGAGAAAAAAGACCCAGTACTTC.

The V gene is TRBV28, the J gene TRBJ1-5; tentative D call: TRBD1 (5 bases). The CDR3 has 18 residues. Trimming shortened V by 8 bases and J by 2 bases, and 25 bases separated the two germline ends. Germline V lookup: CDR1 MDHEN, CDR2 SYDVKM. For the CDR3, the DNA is TGTGCCAGCGGTGGACCGGGACTTCTAGAACTAGGCAATCAGCCCCAGCATTTT. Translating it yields CASGGPGLLELGNQPQHF.

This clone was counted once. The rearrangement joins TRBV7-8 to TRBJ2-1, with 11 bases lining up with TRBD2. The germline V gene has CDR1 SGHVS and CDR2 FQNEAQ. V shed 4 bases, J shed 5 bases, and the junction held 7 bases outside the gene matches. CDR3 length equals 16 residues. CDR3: CASSSTSGSDNNEQFF. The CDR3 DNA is TGTGCCAGCAGCTCAACTAGCGGGAGTGACAACAATGAGCAGTTCTTC.

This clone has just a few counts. The CDR3 protein is CASTPPAGGAFF. CDR3 DNA: TGTGCCAGCACTCCTCCCGCGGGGGGAGCTTTCTTT. The chain joins TRBV6-5 to TRBJ1-1, with D tentatively TRBD1 (5 bases). CDR1 and CDR2 (germline): MNHEY, SVGAGI. The length of the CDR3 is 12 residues. Trimming cost V 7 bases and J 10 bases, with 16 bases left between them.

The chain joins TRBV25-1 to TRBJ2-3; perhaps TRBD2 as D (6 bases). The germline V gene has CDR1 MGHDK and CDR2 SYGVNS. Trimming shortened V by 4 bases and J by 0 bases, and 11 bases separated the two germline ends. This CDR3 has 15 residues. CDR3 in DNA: TGTGCCAGCAGTGCCCACGGGGGAAGCACAGATACGCAGTATTTT. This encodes CASSAHGGSTDTQYF.